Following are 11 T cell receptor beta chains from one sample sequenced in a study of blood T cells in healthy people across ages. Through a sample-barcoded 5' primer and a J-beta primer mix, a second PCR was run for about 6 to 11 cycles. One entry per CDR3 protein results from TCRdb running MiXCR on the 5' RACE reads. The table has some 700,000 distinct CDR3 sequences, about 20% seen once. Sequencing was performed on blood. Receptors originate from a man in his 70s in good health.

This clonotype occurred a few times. The CDR3 DNA reads as TGTGCCAGCAGCCCTTCCGGGCCTAATTGGCAGTTCTTC. Its translation is CASSPSGPNWQFF. V gene TRBV7-2 combines with J gene TRBJ2-1; D call uncertain. This CDR3 region has 13 residues. Germline V gives CDR1 SGHTA, CDR2 FQGNSA. The V and J ends lost 5 bases and 12 bases respectively, with 17 bases between them. The variable domain in full, with the rest retrieved from reference TRBV7-2 and TRBJ2-1, is GAGVSQSPSNKVTEKGKDVELRCDPISGHTALYWYRQSLGQGLEFLIYFQGNSAPDKSGLPSDRFSAERTGGSVSTLTIQRTQQEDSAVYLCASSPSGPNWQFFGPGTRLTVL.

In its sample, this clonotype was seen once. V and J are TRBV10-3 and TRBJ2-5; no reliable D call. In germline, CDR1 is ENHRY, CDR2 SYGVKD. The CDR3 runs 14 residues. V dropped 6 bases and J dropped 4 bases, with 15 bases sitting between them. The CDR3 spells CAIRNGRVRETQYF. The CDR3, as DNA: TGTGCCATCAGAAACGGGCGAGTCCGAGAGACCCAGTACTTC.

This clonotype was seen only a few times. This CDR3 is CASSPGLSSYTF. The CDR3 DNA follows: TGTGCCAGCAGCCCCGGCTTGTCGAGCTACACCTTC. V usage is TRBV6-5 and J usage is TRBJ1-2; no definite D call. V was trimmed by 6 bases and J by 9 bases, leaving 14 bases between them. Germline-derived CDR1 and CDR2 are MNHEY and SVGAGI. This CDR3 spans 12 amino acids.

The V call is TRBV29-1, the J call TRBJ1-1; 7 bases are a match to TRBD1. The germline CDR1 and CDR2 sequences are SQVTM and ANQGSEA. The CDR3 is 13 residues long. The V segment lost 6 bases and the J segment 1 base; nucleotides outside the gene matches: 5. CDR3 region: CSVTGTANTEAFF. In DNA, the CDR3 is TGCAGCGTGACCGGGACAGCGAACACTGAAGCTTTCTTT. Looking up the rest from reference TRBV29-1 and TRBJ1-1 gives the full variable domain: SAVISQKPSRDICQRGTSLTIQCQVDSQVTMMFWYRQQPGQSLTLIATANQGSEATYESGFVIDKFPISRPNLTFSTLTVSNMSPEDSSIYLCSVTGTANTEAFFGQGTRLTVV.

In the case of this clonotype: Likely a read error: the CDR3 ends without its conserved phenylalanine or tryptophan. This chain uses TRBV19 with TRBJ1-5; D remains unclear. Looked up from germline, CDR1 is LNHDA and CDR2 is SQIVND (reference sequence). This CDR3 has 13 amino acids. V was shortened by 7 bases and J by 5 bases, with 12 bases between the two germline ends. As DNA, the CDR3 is TGTGCCAGTAACATAGGAAGGGATCAGCCCCAGCATCTT. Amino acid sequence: CASNIGRDQPQHL.

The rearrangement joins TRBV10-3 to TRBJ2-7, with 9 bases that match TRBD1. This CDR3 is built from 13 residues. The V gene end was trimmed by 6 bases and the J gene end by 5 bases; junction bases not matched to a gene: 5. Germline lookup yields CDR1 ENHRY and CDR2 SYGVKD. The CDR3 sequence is CAISGGQGDEQYV. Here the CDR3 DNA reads TGTGCCATCAGCGGGGGACAGGGCGACGAGCAGTACGTC.

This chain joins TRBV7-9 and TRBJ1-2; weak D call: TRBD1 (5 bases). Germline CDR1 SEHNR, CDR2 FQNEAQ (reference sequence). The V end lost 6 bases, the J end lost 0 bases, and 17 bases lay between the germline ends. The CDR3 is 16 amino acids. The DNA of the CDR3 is TGTGCCAGCAGACGTGGGGGGGTGTCAACTAACTATGGCTACACCTTC. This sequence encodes CASRRGGVSTNYGYTF.

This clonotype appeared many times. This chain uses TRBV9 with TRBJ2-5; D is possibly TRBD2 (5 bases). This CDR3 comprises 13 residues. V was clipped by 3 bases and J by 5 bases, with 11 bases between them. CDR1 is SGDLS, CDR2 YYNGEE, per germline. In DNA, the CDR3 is TGTGCCAGCAGCGAGGTGGGAGAGGAGACCCAGTACTTC. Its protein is CASSEVGEETQYF.

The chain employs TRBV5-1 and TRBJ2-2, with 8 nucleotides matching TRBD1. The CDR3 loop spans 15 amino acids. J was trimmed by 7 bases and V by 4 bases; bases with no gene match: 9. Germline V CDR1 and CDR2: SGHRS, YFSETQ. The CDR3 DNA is TGCGCCAGCAGCCCGGCAGGACAGGGAAACGGGGAGCTGTTTTTT. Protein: CASSPAGQGNGELFF.

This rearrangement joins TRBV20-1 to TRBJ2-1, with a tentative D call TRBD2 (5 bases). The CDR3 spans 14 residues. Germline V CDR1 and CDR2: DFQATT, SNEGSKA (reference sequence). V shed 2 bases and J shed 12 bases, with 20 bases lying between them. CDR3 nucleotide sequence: TGCAGTGCTAGATTTAGGACTGAGGGTAGTGGGCAGTTCTTC. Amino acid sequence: CSARFRTEGSGQFF.

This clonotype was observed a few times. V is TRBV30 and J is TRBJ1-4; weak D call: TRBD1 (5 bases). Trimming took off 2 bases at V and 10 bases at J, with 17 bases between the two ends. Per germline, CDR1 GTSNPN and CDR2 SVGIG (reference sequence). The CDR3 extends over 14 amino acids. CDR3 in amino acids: CAWSSGTLFGKLFF. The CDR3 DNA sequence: TGTGCCTGGAGTTCCGGGACCCTTTTCGGAAAACTGTTTTTT.